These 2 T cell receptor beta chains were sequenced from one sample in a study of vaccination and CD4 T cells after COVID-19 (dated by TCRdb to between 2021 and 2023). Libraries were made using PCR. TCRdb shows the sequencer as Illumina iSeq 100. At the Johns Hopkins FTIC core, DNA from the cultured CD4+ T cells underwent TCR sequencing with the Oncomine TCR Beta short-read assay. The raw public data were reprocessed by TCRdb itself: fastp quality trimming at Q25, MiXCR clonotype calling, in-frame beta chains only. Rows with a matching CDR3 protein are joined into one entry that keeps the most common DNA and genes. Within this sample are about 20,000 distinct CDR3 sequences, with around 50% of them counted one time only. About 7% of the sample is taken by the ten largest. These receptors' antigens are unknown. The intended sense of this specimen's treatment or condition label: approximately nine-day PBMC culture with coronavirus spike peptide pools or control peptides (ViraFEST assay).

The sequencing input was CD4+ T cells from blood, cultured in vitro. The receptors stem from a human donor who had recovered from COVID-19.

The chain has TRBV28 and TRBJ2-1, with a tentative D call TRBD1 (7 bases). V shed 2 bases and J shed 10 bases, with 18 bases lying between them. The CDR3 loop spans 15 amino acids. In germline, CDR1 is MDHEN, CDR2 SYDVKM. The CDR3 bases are TGTGCCAGCAGTTTACAGGCTCAGGGGGGCAGAGAGCAGTTCTTC. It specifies CASSLQAQGGREQFF.

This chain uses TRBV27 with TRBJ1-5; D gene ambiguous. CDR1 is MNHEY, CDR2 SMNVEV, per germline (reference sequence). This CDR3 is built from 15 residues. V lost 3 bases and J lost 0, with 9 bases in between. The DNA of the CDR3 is TGTGCCAGCAGTTTCACGACGGATAGCAATCAGCCCCAGCATTTT. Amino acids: CASSFTTDSNQPQHF.